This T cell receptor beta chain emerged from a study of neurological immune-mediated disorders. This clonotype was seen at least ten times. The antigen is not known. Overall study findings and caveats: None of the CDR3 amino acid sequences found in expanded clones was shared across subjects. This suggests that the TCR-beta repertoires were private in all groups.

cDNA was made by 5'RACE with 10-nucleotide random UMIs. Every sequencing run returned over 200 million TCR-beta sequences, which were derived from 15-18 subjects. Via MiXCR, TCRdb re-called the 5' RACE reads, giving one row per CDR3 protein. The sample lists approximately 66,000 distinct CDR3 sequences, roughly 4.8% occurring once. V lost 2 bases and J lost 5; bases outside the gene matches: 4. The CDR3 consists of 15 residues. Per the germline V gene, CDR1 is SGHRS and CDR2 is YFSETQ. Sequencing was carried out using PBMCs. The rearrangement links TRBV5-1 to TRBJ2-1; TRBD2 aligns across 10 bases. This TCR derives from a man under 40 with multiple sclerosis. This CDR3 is CASSLAGGPDNEQFF. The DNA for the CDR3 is TGCGCCAGCAGCTTAGCGGGGGGGCCGGACAATGAGCAGTTCTTC.